A selection of T cell receptor beta chains follows, all from one sample in a study of T cells in Graves' hyperthyroidism and ophthalmopathy. Each CDR3 protein gets one entry after TCRdb re-called the multiplex PCR reads with MiXCR. The sample holds 250,000 or so distinct CDR3 sequences; about 15% are singletons and the top ten take roughly 14%. Sequenced: blood. These receptors were taken from a woman between 35 and 50 years old with Graves' hyperthyroidism that later progressed to Graves' ophthalmopathy. Each CDR3 is given with its conserved first and last residue. D genes are given only for firm matches. A row's size may be missing; if present it is once, few, many or a size class.

J: TRBJ1-5; D: TRBD1; size: many; V: TRBV6-1; DNA: TGTGCCACCTCAGGGGGGTTAGGCAATCAGCCCCAGCATTTT; CDR3: CATSGGLGNQPQHF
J: TRBJ1-3; D: -; size: many; V: TRBV20-1; DNA: TGCAGTGCTAGGGGGGCGGGCTCTGGAAACACCATATATTTT; CDR3: CSARGAGSGNTIYF
J: TRBJ2-5; D: TRBD2; size: few; V: TRBV4-1; DNA: TGCGCCAGCAGCCAAGTCTTGTCTAGCGGAGGCCAGACCCAGTACTTC; CDR3: CASSQVLSSGGQTQYF
J: TRBJ2-7; D: -; size: many; V: TRBV2; DNA: TGTGCCAGCAGGGGGGGCAGGGAGGGGAACTACGAGCAGTACTTC; CDR3: CASRGGREGNYEQYF
J: TRBJ1-3; D: -; size: many; V: TRBV28; DNA: TGTGCCAGCATACCAATTGGCAGCTCTGGAAACACCATATATTTT; CDR3: CASIPIGSSGNTIYF
J: TRBJ1-6; D: -; size: many; V: TRBV7-8; DNA: TGTGCCAGCAGCTTATACGGACAGAGCTCCTATAATTCACCCCTCCACTTT; CDR3: CASSLYGQSSYNSPLHF
J: TRBJ2-6; D: TRBD1; size: few; V: TRBV7-3; DNA: TGTGCCAGCAGCCCCGGGACAGGGTTAGCCCGGGCTTTC; CDR3: CASSPGTGLARAF
J: TRBJ2-1; D: -; size: -; V: TRBV13; DNA: TGTGCCAGCAGCCGGGACCTGTGGACCTACAATGAGCAGTTCTTC; CDR3: CASSRDLWTYNEQFF
J: TRBJ2-1; D: TRBD2; size: -; V: TRBV13; DNA: TGTGCCAGCAGCTTCGGGACTAGTCTCTACAATGAGCAGTTCTTC; CDR3: CASSFGTSLYNEQFF
J: TRBJ2-7; D: TRBD2; size: -; V: TRBV5-1; DNA: TGCGCCAGCAGCTTCTTCGGGAGGGTTGACGAGCAGTACTTC; CDR3: CASSFFGRVDEQYF
J: TRBJ1-4; D: TRBD1; size: many; V: TRBV2; DNA: TGTGCCAGCAGTCTCGTACAGGGGGTATGGGGTGAAAAACTGTTTTTT; CDR3: CASSLVQGVWGEKLFF
J: TRBJ2-7; D: -; size: few; V: TRBV7-9; DNA: TGTGCCAGCAGCTTAGCGGAGAAGTGGCGGGGAGCCTACGAGCAGTACTTC; CDR3: CASSLAEKWRGAYEQYF
J: TRBJ2-5; D: TRBD2; size: -; V: TRBV3-1; DNA: TGTGCCAGCAGCCAACGCGGGAGGCACCAAGAGACCCAGTACTTC; CDR3: CASSQRGRHQETQYF
J: TRBJ1-1; D: -; size: many; V: TRBV28; DNA: TGTGCCAGCAGTTCGACAGCCCCGAACACTGAAGCTTTCTTT; CDR3: CASSSTAPNTEAFF
J: TRBJ1-1; D: TRBD1; size: many; V: TRBV10-2; DNA: TGCGCCAGCAGTGTGACAGGGGCAAGTGAAGCTTTCTTT; CDR3: CASSVTGASEAFF
J: TRBJ2-1; D: TRBD2; size: many; V: TRBV12-3/TRBV12-4; DNA: TGTGCCAGCAGTTTGGGACTAGCGTACTACAATGAGCAGTTCTTC; CDR3: CASSLGLAYYNEQFF
J: TRBJ1-1; D: TRBD1; size: many; V: TRBV20-1; DNA: TGCAGTGCTAGAGATCGGGGACAGGGCACTGAAGCTTTCTTT; CDR3: CSARDRGQGTEAFF
J: TRBJ1-5; D: -; size: once; V: TRBV12-3/TRBV12-4; DNA: TGTGCCAGCAGCCTTCAGGGTCCTTATCAGCCCCAGCATTTT; CDR3: CASSLQGPYQPQHF
J: TRBJ2-1; D: -; size: many; V: TRBV5-1; DNA: TGCGCCAGCAGCTTGGCCCCGGCCCAAATCGTCTACAATGAGCAGTTCTTC; CDR3: CASSLAPAQIVYNEQFF
J: TRBJ1-5; D: -; size: many; V: TRBV18; DNA: TGTGCCAGCTCACCTCGAAAAACAGATAGCAATCAGCCCCAGCATTTT; CDR3: CASSPRKTDSNQPQHF
J: TRBJ2-1; D: TRBD2; size: many; V: TRBV2; DNA: TGTGCCAGCAGTTTCGGACTAGATGGGTACAATGAGCAGTTCTTC; CDR3: CASSFGLDGYNEQFF
J: TRBJ1-5; D: -; size: -; V: TRBV4-2; DNA: TGTGCCAGCAGCCAAGATAGGAGTTGGCAGGGAGTCAATCAGCCCCAGCATTTT; CDR3: CASSQDRSWQGVNQPQHF
J: TRBJ1-5; D: -; size: many; V: TRBV28; DNA: TGTGCCAGCAGTCTACACAGGGTTAGTAGCAATCAGCCCCAGCATTTT; CDR3: CASSLHRVSSNQPQHF
J: TRBJ1-2; D: -; size: -; V: TRBV5-1; DNA: TGCGCCAGCAGCTTAGACAGAGTCAGGGGCTATGGCTACACCTTC; CDR3: CASSLDRVRGYGYTF
J: TRBJ1-5; D: -; size: many; V: TRBV6-1; DNA: TGTGCCAGCAGCTGGACAGTTCTATATAGCAATCAGCCCCAGCATTTT; CDR3: CASSWTVLYSNQPQHF
J: TRBJ2-7; D: -; size: many; V: TRBV2; DNA: TGTGCCAGCAGTGGTTTGAGGGGTTCCTACGAGCAGTACTTC; CDR3: CASSGLRGSYEQYF
J: TRBJ2-3; D: -; size: -; V: TRBV2; DNA: TGTGCCAGCAGTGAGTCTCGGGCGCAGTATTTT; CDR3: CASSESRAQYF
J: TRBJ2-5; D: TRBD2; size: -; V: TRBV2; DNA: TGTGCCAGCAGTGGACTAGCGGGAGGAAGCCAAGAGACCCAGTACTTC; CDR3: CASSGLAGGSQETQYF
J: TRBJ2-7; D: -; size: -; V: TRBV11-1; DNA: TGTGCCAGCAGCTTAGCGCTAACCCGGGAGACCGCACCCTACGAGCAGTACTTC; CDR3: CASSLALTRETAPYEQYF
J: TRBJ2-2; D: -; size: many; V: TRBV20-1; DNA: TGCAGTGCTAGCGTTCCAGGGTCCGGGGAGCTGTTTTTT; CDR3: CSASVPGSGELFF
J: TRBJ2-5; D: -; size: many; V: TRBV24-1; DNA: TGTGCCACCAGTGGTCCACAGGGAAGTTTGCGGGAGACCCAGTACTTC; CDR3: CATSGPQGSLRETQYF
J: TRBJ2-7; D: TRBD2; size: many; V: TRBV19; DNA: TGTGCCAGTAGTACCGGACTAGCGTTCACCTACGAGCAGTACTTC; CDR3: CASSTGLAFTYEQYF
J: TRBJ2-7; D: TRBD1; size: many; V: TRBV20-1; DNA: TGCAGTGCTAGAGGGGACAGGGGTTTCCTGGACGAGCAGTACTTC; CDR3: CSARGDRGFLDEQYF
J: TRBJ2-2; D: TRBD2; size: -; V: TRBV20-1; DNA: TGCAGTGCCGCCAAAAATAAAATAGCGGGAAAGGTCGGGGAGCTGTTTTTT; CDR3: CSAAKNKIAGKVGELFF
J: TRBJ2-1; D: TRBD1; size: many; V: TRBV12-5; DNA: TGTGCTAGTGGTTTGGTTTTGGGGGACCCAGGGGGTTCCAATGAGCAGTTCTTC; CDR3: CASGLVLGDPGGSNEQFF
J: TRBJ2-7; D: -; size: few; V: TRBV19; DNA: TGTGCCAGTAGTATGACGACAGCCACCTACGAGCAGTACTTC; CDR3: CASSMTTATYEQYF
J: TRBJ1-4; D: -; size: many; V: TRBV19; DNA: TGTGCCAGTAGCCTAACAGGGCTAGGCGAAAAACTGTTTTTT; CDR3: CASSLTGLGEKLFF
J: TRBJ1-1; D: TRBD1; size: many; V: TRBV29-1; DNA: TGCAGCGTCGGAATCAAACCCGAAGACAGGGGGCGGAACACTGAAGCTTTCTTT; CDR3: CSVGIKPEDRGRNTEAFF
J: TRBJ2-7; D: -; size: -; V: TRBV4-1; DNA: TGCGCCAGCAGCAACGGCTACGAGCAGTACTTC; CDR3: CASSNGYEQYF
J: TRBJ2-6; D: TRBD1; size: -; V: TRBV6-5; DNA: TGTGCCAGCAGTTATGGGGGACAGGGGATCTCTGGGGCCAACGTCCTGACTTTC; CDR3: CASSYGGQGISGANVLTF
J: TRBJ2-7; D: -; size: few; V: TRBV13; DNA: TGTGCCAGCAGCCCGGGCCGGAGCCACGAGCAGTGCTTC; CDR3: CASSPGRSHEQCF
J: TRBJ1-6; D: -; size: many; V: TRBV28; DNA: TGTGCCAGCAGCTTCGGACAAGCCGATAATTCACCCCTCCACTTT; CDR3: CASSFGQADNSPLHF
J: TRBJ1-1; D: -; size: many; V: TRBV25-1; DNA: TGTGCCAGCAGTGAATATTTGGTCCCAGTGAGCACTGAAGCTTTCTTT; CDR3: CASSEYLVPVSTEAFF
J: TRBJ2-7; D: -; size: -; V: TRBV12-3/TRBV12-4; DNA: TGTGCCAGCACCCGGGACGACCCCTACGAGCAGTACTTC; CDR3: CASTRDDPYEQYF
J: TRBJ2-4; D: -; size: many; V: TRBV3-1; DNA: TGTGCCAGCAGGCCATGGAGCGGAAACATTCAGTACTTC; CDR3: CASRPWSGNIQYF
J: TRBJ2-7; D: TRBD2; size: -; V: TRBV5-8; DNA: TGTGCCAGCAGCGTAGGACTAGTTGGTTACGAGCAGTACTTC; CDR3: CASSVGLVGYEQYF
J: TRBJ2-1; D: TRBD2; size: -; V: TRBV19; DNA: TGTGCCAGTAGTATAGCGGGAGGGGCCTACAATGAGCAGTTCTTC; CDR3: CASSIAGGAYNEQFF
J: TRBJ2-1; D: TRBD2; size: many; V: TRBV28; DNA: TGTGCCAGCAGTTTGGAAGCGGGAGGGAGATACAATGAGCAGTTCTTC; CDR3: CASSLEAGGRYNEQFF
J: TRBJ2-2; D: -; size: many; V: TRBV12-3/TRBV12-4; DNA: TGTGCCAGCAGTTTAAGATTAATGGCCTCTCCCACCGGGGAGCTGTTTTTT; CDR3: CASSLRLMASPTGELFF
J: TRBJ2-7; D: TRBD2; size: -; V: TRBV7-3; DNA: TGTGCCAGCAGCTCCCTCGGGGGGACCTACGAGCAGTACTTC; CDR3: CASSSLGGTYEQYF
J: TRBJ2-7; D: TRBD2; size: many; V: TRBV28; DNA: TGTGCCAGCTGCGGGAGGGTCGACGAGCAGTACTTC; CDR3: CASCGRVDEQYF
J: TRBJ2-1; D: TRBD2; size: -; V: TRBV18; DNA: TGTGCCAGCTCAGGAGCGGGAAGGGGTGAGCAGTTCTTC; CDR3: CASSGAGRGEQFF